The 27 T cell receptor beta chains in this list originate from one sample, sequenced in a study of T cells in Graves' hyperthyroidism and ophthalmopathy. Template material for amplifying TCR beta CDR3 regions consisted of RNA transcripts. The primer set for the first-round RT-PCR of the TCR CDR3 was HTBI. MiXCR, run by TCRdb on the multiplex PCR reads, gives a single entry per CDR3 protein. Of around 500,000 distinct CDR3 sequences listed, around 15% are singletons. Sequencing was performed on blood. Receptor source: a woman between 40 and 50 years old with Graves' hyperthyroidism.

In its sample, this clonotype was seen many times. This rearrangement joins TRBV7-9 to TRBJ2-7; 12 bases align to TRBD1. CDR1 and CDR2 (germline): SEHNR, FQNEAQ (reference sequence). CDR3 length equals 15 residues. Trimming took 4 bases from V and 4 from J; bases not matched to a gene: 5. The CDR3 region is CASSWGTGGEYEQYF. The CDR3 DNA follows: TGTGCCAGCAGCTGGGGGACAGGGGGCGAATACGAGCAGTACTTC.

This clonotype has ten or more counts. This chain uses TRBV20-1 with TRBJ2-7; a possible D gene is TRBD1 (6 bases). The CDR3 is made up of 14 amino acids. Germline V gene lookup returns CDR1 DFQATT and CDR2 SNEGSKA (reference sequence). Trimming removed 3 bases from V and 2 bases from J, with 14 bases in between. The CDR3 DNA reads as TGCAGTGCTAGGTCACAGGGTAGGGCCTACGAGCAGTACTTC. This sequence encodes CSARSQGRAYEQYF.

This clonotype was recorded at least ten times. This chain joins TRBV11-2 and TRBJ1-2, with D possibly matching TRBD1 (5 bases). There are 15 residues in the CDR3. The germline gives CDR1 SGHAT, CDR2 FQNNGV. The germline V and J ends were trimmed by 3 bases and 4 bases, with 15 bases remaining between them. CDR3 loop: CASSFSRGATYGYTF. The CDR3 DNA follows: TGTGCCAGCAGCTTCTCCCGTGGGGCCACCTATGGCTACACCTTC.

This clonotype was detected many times. V gene TRBV30 combines with J gene TRBJ2-7, with TRBD1 matching over 8 bases. Germline V gives CDR1 GTSNPN, CDR2 SVGIG (reference sequence). The CDR3 spans 11 residues. CDR3 in amino acids: CAYDRGYEQYF. The CDR3, as DNA: TGTGCATACGACAGGGGCTACGAGCAGTACTTC.

This clonotype was seen ten or more times. This chain uses TRBV30 with TRBJ2-3, with 8 nucleotides matching TRBD1. The CDR3 loop spans 14 amino acids. Germline V gives CDR1 GTSNPN, CDR2 SVGIG (reference sequence). The junction had 5 bases not matched to a gene; V was cut back by 5 bases and J by 1 base. The CDR3 protein is CAWAGGRGTDTQYF. CDR3 sequence (DNA): TGTGCCTGGGCAGGGGGCCGCGGCACAGATACGCAGTATTTT.

This clonotype was counted many times. The rearrangement uses TRBV28 and TRBJ2-1; D might be TRBD2 (5 bases). V dropped 9 bases and J dropped 0 bases, with 15 bases sitting between them. The CDR3 length is 15 residues. The germline V gene encodes CDR1 MDHEN and CDR2 SYDVKM. CDR3 DNA sequence: TGTGCCAGTGGACCAATCGGGAACTCCTACAATGAGCAGTTCTTC. This translates into CASGPIGNSYNEQFF. Drawing the rest from reference TRBV28 and TRBJ2-1, the complete variable domain is DVKVTQSSRYLVKRTGEKVFLECVQDMDHENMFWYRQDPGLGLRLIYFSYDVKMKEKGDIPEGYSVSREKKERFSLILESASTNQTSMYLCASGPIGNSYNEQFFGPGTRLTVL.

This clonotype occurred many times. This chain links TRBV12-3 or TRBV12-4 with TRBJ1-5; D unclear. This CDR3 region has 15 residues. The germline V and J ends were trimmed by 5 bases and 2 bases, with 13 bases remaining between them. The CDR3 sequence is CASSVGMEGNQPQHF. In nucleotides, the CDR3 is TGTGCCAGCAGTGTCGGGATGGAAGGCAATCAGCCCCAGCATTTT.

This clonotype has a count of ten or more. J is TRBJ2-2 and V is TRBV28; TRBD2 is a possible D gene (6 bases). V was shortened by 5 bases and J by 5 bases, with 27 bases between the two germline ends. This CDR3 is built from 19 residues. In germline, CDR1 is MDHEN, CDR2 SYDVKM. CDR3 in amino acids: CASSPLGSELFGGTGELFF. The CDR3 DNA is TGTGCCAGCAGTCCCCTCGGTTCTGAACTTTTTGGAGGGACCGGGGAGCTGTTTTTT.

The table lists this clonotype with many counts. This chain joins TRBV5-1 and TRBJ2-1; no reliable D call. Germline V CDR1 and CDR2: SGHRS, YFSETQ. The CDR3 has 14 amino acids. The germline V and J ends were trimmed by 4 bases and 7 bases, with 15 bases remaining between them. CDR3 residues: CASSPGSVGNEQFF. DNA of the CDR3: TGCGCCAGCAGCCCCGGATCTGTTGGAAATGAGCAGTTCTTC.

This clonotype showed up many times. The V gene is TRBV20-1, the J gene TRBJ1-5, with unresolved D. V was shortened by 4 bases and J by 0 bases, with 13 bases between the two germline ends. CDR1 and CDR2 from the germline V gene are DFQATT and SNEGSKA (reference sequence). This CDR3 contains 15 residues. As DNA, the CDR3 is TGCAGTGCTAACCAGGCGGACTCTAGCAATCAGCCCCAGCATTTT. Protein product: CSANQADSSNQPQHF.

This clonotype came up many times. The V and J genes are TRBV20-1 and TRBJ2-3; either TRBD1 or TRBD2 may fit D (5 bases each). CDR1 and CDR2 (germline): DFQATT, SNEGSKA (reference sequence). V dropped 3 bases and J dropped 2 bases, with 18 bases sitting between them. The CDR3 contains 16 residues. The chain's CDR3 is CSASDPPGPSTDTQYF. The DNA for the CDR3 is TGCAGTGCTAGTGACCCCCCGGGACCTTCCACAGATACGCAGTATTTT.

This clonotype was recorded many times. This chain joins TRBV6-1 and TRBJ1-6; D is perhaps TRBD1 (6 bases). The CDR3 contains 15 residues. Germline CDR1 reads MNHNS; CDR2 reads SASEGT. V dropped 2 bases and J dropped 8 bases, with 13 bases sitting between them. CDR3 nucleotide sequence: TGTGCCAGCAGTGAACCGGGACACCTTTATTCACCCCTCCACTTT. Translated, it gives CASSEPGHLYSPLHF.

This clonotype was detected many times. Here the CDR3 reads CASSPVTGGGQPQHF. The CDR3 DNA follows: TGTGCCAGCAGCCCCGTCACAGGGGGCGGGCAGCCCCAGCATTTT. The chain joins TRBV12-3 or TRBV12-4 to TRBJ1-5; 9 nucleotides align to TRBD1. The CDR3 covers 15 residues. V was clipped by 6 bases and J by 7 bases; unmatched bases: 10.

This clonotype was seen at least ten times. The rearrangement joins TRBV28 to TRBJ2-7; 12 nucleotides agree with TRBD2. CDR3 size: 16 residues. Germline V gives CDR1 MDHEN, CDR2 SYDVKM. With 6 bases clipped from V and 1 base from J, the junction kept 7 bases outside the gene matches. The CDR3 spells CASSPFGLAGSYEQYF. CDR3 sequence (DNA): TGTGCCAGCAGCCCCTTTGGACTAGCGGGATCCTACGAGCAGTACTTC. Looking up the rest from reference TRBV28 and TRBJ2-7 gives the full variable domain: DVKVTQSSRYLVKRTGEKVFLECVQDMDHENMFWYRQDPGLGLRLIYFSYDVKMKEKGDIPEGYSVSREKKERFSLILESASTNQTSMYLCASSPFGLAGSYEQYFGPGTRLTVT.

Comment on this clonotype: A much larger clone lies one base from this, so it may be a read error. The chain joins TRBV2 to TRBJ1-1, with TRBD1 identical over 7 bases. The CDR3 is made up of 15 amino acids. Germline V gene sequence: CDR1 SNHLY, CDR2 FYNNEI. V shed 8 bases and J 5 bases; nucleotides not matched to a gene: 14. The CDR3 DNA reads as TGTGCCAGCGGCCCCCCAGGCAGGGGGGGAACTGAAGCTTTCTTT. Its protein is CASGPPGRGGTEAFF.

This clonotype showed up just a few times. A read error is possible here, since a much larger clone lies one base away. V usage is TRBV2 and J usage is TRBJ2-1; D assignment may be TRBD1 or TRBD2 (5 bases each). The CDR3 spans 13 residues. The germline V and J ends were trimmed by 8 bases and 8 bases, with 16 bases remaining between them. Germline V gene data show CDR1 as SNHLY and CDR2 as FYNNEI. The CDR3 DNA follows: TGTGCCAGCGAAGGGACGGGGTACGATGAGCAGTTCTTC. This sequence encodes CASEGTGYDEQFF.

In its sample, this clonotype was seen many times. V usage is TRBV28 and J usage is TRBJ1-1, with a possible D match to TRBD1 (5 bases). The germline gives CDR1 MDHEN, CDR2 SYDVKM. This CDR3 has 13 amino acids. V was shortened by 7 bases and J by 11 bases, with 20 bases between the two germline ends. The chain's CDR3 is CASTSNWDPRAFF. The CDR3 coding sequence is TGTGCCAGCACCTCGAACTGGGACCCTCGGGCTTTCTTT.

There are many counts of this clonotype. The chain uses TRBV5-1 and TRBJ2-7; the match to TRBD1 covers 8 bases. Germline lookup yields CDR1 SGHRS and CDR2 YFSETQ. This CDR3 is built from 16 residues. Trimming removed 2 bases from V and 5 bases from J; junction bases left unmatched: 12. The CDR3 sequence: CASSFGRGQGRNEQYF. The CDR3 DNA reads as TGCGCCAGCAGCTTTGGTCGTGGACAGGGACGCAACGAGCAGTACTTC. Full variable domain (rest looked up from reference TRBV5-1 and TRBJ2-7): KAGVTQTPRYLIKTRGQQVTLSCSPISGHRSVSWYQQTPGQGLQFLFEYFSETQRNKGNFPGRFSGRQFSNSRSEMNVSTLELGDSALYLCASSFGRGQGRNEQYFGPGTRLTVT.

Remarks on this clonotype: At one of its ends the junction is not consistent with the germline gene, which may arise from a read error. The chain couples TRBV11-2 to TRBJ1-1; 7 bases fit TRBD1. This CDR3 region has 15 residues. Per germline, CDR1 SGHAT and CDR2 FQNNGV. In DNA form, the CDR3 reads TGTGCCAGCAGCGTAGACAGGGTGACGGGCACTGAAGCTTTCTTT. Protein product: CASSVDRVTGTEAFF.

Many counts were recorded for this clonotype. V is TRBV10-2 and J is TRBJ1-3; D unresolved. V was cut by 3 bases and J by 4 bases, with 10 bases left in between. Looked up from germline, CDR1 is WSHSY and CDR2 is SAAADI. This CDR3 region has 14 residues. This CDR3 reads CASSDPVSGNTIYF. CDR3 in DNA: TGCGCCAGCAGTGACCCCGTCTCGGGAAACACCATATATTTT.

In its sample, this clonotype was seen many times. The chain has TRBV2 and TRBJ2-1, with D possibly being TRBD2 (5 bases). CDR1 and CDR2 from the germline V gene are SNHLY and FYNNEI. Trimming took 4 bases from V and 5 from J, leaving 9 bases between them. The CDR3 spans 13 residues. In DNA, the CDR3 is TGTGCCAGCAGTGGGAGGCGGGACAATGAGCAGTTCTTC. Translated: CASSGRRDNEQFF.

This clonotype was seen at least ten times. The V gene is TRBV28, the J gene TRBJ2-3; maybe TRBD2 (6 bases). Trimming took 5 bases from V and 0 from J, leaving 15 bases between them. Germline V gene lookup returns CDR1 MDHEN and CDR2 SYDVKM. The length of the CDR3 is 16 residues. The CDR3: CASSHLSGDSTDTQYF. The DNA for the CDR3 is TGTGCCAGCAGTCACCTTTCGGGGGATAGCACAGATACGCAGTATTTT.

This clonotype occurred many times. This rearrangement joins TRBV12-3 or TRBV12-4 to TRBJ1-5, with TRBD1 matching 7 bases. This CDR3 is 15 amino acids long. After removal of 8 bases from V and 3 bases from J, the junction contained 10 bases not matched to a gene. This chain's CDR3 is CASAPGQSLNQPQHF. The CDR3 bases are TGTGCCAGCGCCCCGGGACAGAGCCTCAATCAGCCCCAGCATTTT.

This clonotype was seen a handful of times. V and J are TRBV7-2 and TRBJ2-7; D is possibly TRBD1 (5 bases). The germline CDR1 and CDR2 sequences are SGHTA and FQGNSA. V lost 6 bases and J 2 bases, leaving 14 bases between the germline ends. CDR3 length: 14 amino acids. DNA of the CDR3: TGTGCCAGCAGTCCCAGACAGCTAACCTACGAGCAGTACTTC. Translated, it gives CASSPRQLTYEQYF.

This clonotype came up a few times. The chain has TRBV4-1 and TRBJ1-5; 7 bases agree with TRBD1. The germline CDR1 and CDR2 sequences are MGHRA and YSYEKL. The CDR3 contains 15 residues. Trimming took 2 bases from V and 4 from J; bases not matched to a gene: 5. CDR3 nucleotide sequence: TGCGCCAGCAGCCAACAGGGACAGCCAAATCAGCCCCAGCATTTT. Amino acids: CASSQQGQPNQPQHF.

V is TRBV4-1 and J is TRBJ1-6; D not certain. The CDR3 loop spans 17 amino acids. Between the trimmed V and J ends, which lost 0 bases and 4 bases, there was a span of 13 bases. Per the germline V gene, CDR1 is MGHRA and CDR2 is YSYEKL. In DNA, the CDR3 is TGCGCCAGCAGCCAAGATGGCCCAGGTTTTTATAATTCACCCCTCCACTTT. Amino acids: CASSQDGPGFYNSPLHF.

In this sample, this clonotype turned up a few times. The chain has TRBV5-6 and TRBJ1-5; maybe TRBD1 (6 bases). V lost 1 base to trimming and J lost 7 bases, with 15 bases between them. CDR3 length: 15 residues. Germline lookup yields CDR1 SGHDT and CDR2 YYEEEE. As DNA, the CDR3 is TGTGCCAGCAGCTTGTCGATCGGGGGCAGGCAGCCCCAGCATTTT. The encoded protein is CASSLSIGGRQPQHF.